Following are 12 T cell receptor beta chains from one sample sequenced in a study of T-cell reconstitution after alpha-beta-depleted transplantation in children. Unique molecular identifiers featured in how the TCRbeta library was prepared. Each CDR3 protein gets one entry after TCRdb re-called the PCR reads with MiXCR. The sample records some 440,000 distinct CDR3 sequences, roughly 17% being singletons. Sequencing was performed on PBMCs, mostly from graft donor cells, taken 360 days after TCRalphabeta/CD19-depleted stem cell transplant. The receptors were gathered from a boy in the first two years of life who had a stem cell transplant for Wiskott-Aldrich syndrome, so the T cells may come from the graft donor.

This clonotype occurred a few times. V gene TRBV12-3 or TRBV12-4 combines with J gene TRBJ2-2; D is undetermined. The V and J ends lost 5 bases and 3 bases respectively, with 10 bases between them. The CDR3 is 14 amino acids. The CDR3 sequence: CASSVPRYTGELFF. CDR3 sequence (DNA): TGTGCCAGCAGTGTACCTCGATACACCGGGGAGCTGTTTTTT.

The J gene is TRBJ1-1, the V gene TRBV28; D possibly corresponds to TRBD1 (5 bases). Germline V lookup: CDR1 MDHEN, CDR2 SYDVKM. Trimming pared 6 bases from V and 1 base from J, leaving 12 bases between. CDR3 length: 14 amino acids. CDR3 coding DNA: TGTGCCAGCAGCCCAGGGTTTTCGAACACTGAAGCTTTCTTT. Amino acids: CASSPGFSNTEAFF.

The chain carries TRBV15 and TRBJ2-3; 11 nucleotides align to TRBD1. Germline trimming cut 6 bases from V and 4 bases from J; bases unmatched to any gene: 3. Germline V CDR1 and CDR2: LNHNV, YYDKDF (reference sequence). This CDR3 is 14 amino acids long. CDR3 sequence (DNA): TGTGCCACCAGGCCGGGACAGGGGGCAGATACGCAGTATTTT. Translating gives CATRPGQGADTQYF.

This clonotype was found a few times. The chain recombines TRBV18 with TRBJ2-1; TRBD2 matches 15 bases. Germline CDR1 and CDR2: KGHSH and LQKENI. Trimming took 3 bases from V and 6 from J; bases not matched to a gene: 9. CDR3 size: 18 residues. The CDR3 loop is CASSPGTSGRSRLNEQFF. The CDR3, as DNA: TGTGCCAGCTCACCGGGGACTAGCGGGAGGTCCCGACTCAATGAGCAGTTCTTC.

The V call is TRBV6-5, the J call TRBJ1-5; D is ambiguous. The V gene's germline CDR1 is MNHEY and CDR2 SVGAGI. The CDR3 has 13 residues. V lost 0 bases and J lost 10, with 10 bases in between. As DNA, the CDR3 is TGTGCCAGCAGTTACTCGAAGGGTTTACCCCAGCATTTT. Protein product: CASSYSKGLPQHF.

This clonotype was counted ten times or more. The chain couples TRBV12-3 or TRBV12-4 to TRBJ2-2, with TRBD2 matching 10 bases. The CDR3 covers 15 residues. V was clipped by 7 bases and J by 4 bases; unmatched bases: 6. For the CDR3, the DNA is TGTGCCAGCACCAGGACTAGCGGACTCACCGGGGAGCTGTTTTTT. It encodes CASTRTSGLTGELFF.

This clonotype has only a few counts. The chain is built from TRBV19 and TRBJ2-7, with TRBD2 matching 13 bases. Germline V gives CDR1 LNHDA, CDR2 SQIVND (reference sequence). V dropped 5 bases and J dropped 3; count of bases not matched to a gene: 10. CDR3 size: 17 residues. Here the CDR3 reads CASSPHGLAGVFYEQYF. CDR3 bases: TGTGCCAGTAGTCCCCATGGACTAGCGGGAGTTTTCTACGAGCAGTACTTC.

The V call is TRBV15, the J call TRBJ2-3; tentatively, D is TRBD2 (6 bases). The length of the CDR3 is 14 residues. The germline V gene encodes CDR1 LNHNV and CDR2 YYDKDF (reference sequence). Between the trimmed V and J ends, which lost 1 base and 2 bases, there was a span of 7 bases. In DNA form, the CDR3 reads TGTGCCACCAGCAGAGTACTAGCCACAGATACGCAGTATTTT. Translation gives CATSRVLATDTQYF.

The V call is TRBV7-8, the J call TRBJ2-7; 9 nucleotides agree with TRBD1. CDR1 and CDR2 from the germline V gene are SGHVS and FQNEAQ. The CDR3 spans 15 residues. The junction had 8 bases not matched to a gene; V was cut back by 1 base and J by 7 bases. Written as DNA, the CDR3 is TGTGCCAGCAGCTTAGTAGGGACAGGGCAGTATGAGCAGTACTTC. Translated, it gives CASSLVGTGQYEQYF.

This clonotype was seen a few times. The chain employs TRBV24-1 and TRBJ2-2, with 10 bases that match TRBD2. The V segment lost 9 bases and the J segment 4 bases; nucleotides outside the gene matches: 7. Per germline, CDR1 KGHDR and CDR2 SFDVKD. The length of the CDR3 is 15 residues. The CDR3 DNA is TGTGCCACCCAGAGCGGGAGGGCCGGCACCGGGGAGCTGTTTTTT. This translates into CATQSGRAGTGELFF.

In its sample, this clonotype was seen a few times. This chain links TRBV9 with TRBJ2-5, with no clear D. The CDR3 spans 17 residues. Trimming took 1 base from V and 4 from J, leaving 20 bases between them. The germline CDR1 and CDR2 sequences are SGDLS and YYNGEE. CDR3 DNA: TGTGCCAGCAGCGTAAGGTCGCCTCTTGGGCTGGGAGAGACCCAGTACTTC. The encoded protein is CASSVRSPLGLGETQYF.

This chain joins TRBV5-1 and TRBJ2-1; D perhaps matches TRBD2 (6 bases). There are 14 residues in the CDR3. CDR1 SGHRS and CDR2 YFSETQ come from the germline V gene. The ends were cut back, 2 bases at V and 5 bases at J, with 11 bases in the middle. This chain's CDR3 is CASSFGGIDNEQFF. Written as DNA, the CDR3 is TGCGCCAGCAGCTTTGGAGGGATAGACAATGAGCAGTTCTTC.